This T cell receptor beta chain was recorded in a study of T cells expressing NK-cell markers. Broader study findings: Several donors likewise had their CD3+CD56-NKG2C+ fraction led by these clonotypes.

CDR1 is MNHEY, CDR2 SVGEGT, per germline. The CDR3 covers 13 residues. Worth noting for this clonotype: The antigen is not known.

UMIs were included in TCR beta cDNA generated by 5'RACE template switching. TCRdb reprocessed the 5' RACE reads; each CDR3 protein has one entry and no DNA is given. The clone table shows some 120,000 distinct CDR3 sequences, with the ten largest holding 18%. The specimen sequenced was blood T cells: a sorted CD56 or NKG2C T cell subset, CD4+ or CD8+ T cells, or bulk PBMC T cells (not recorded which). The receptor's source is a woman between 18 and 70 years old in good health. This rearrangement joins TRBV6-2 or TRBV6-3 to TRBJ2-7. CDR3 protein: CASSYRDYYEQYF.